The 20 T cell receptor beta chains below come from one sample, sequenced in a study of identical twins. TCRdb reanalysed the 5' RACE reads using MiXCR and keeps one entry per CDR3 protein. The table records a few hundred thousand distinct CDR3 sequences, 6.5% to 8% of them present only once. The same sample was also used in a study of T cells expressing NK-cell markers.

The sequencing sample was made of CD8+ T cells sorted from blood. The receptors come from a woman aged 18-29 years in good health.

This clonotype was counted a few times. The genes are TRBV6-1 and TRBJ2-7; TRBD1 matches 9 bases. The length of the CDR3 is 13 residues. Germline lookup yields CDR1 MNHNS and CDR2 SASEGT. The V and J ends lost 6 bases and 9 bases, in that order; junction bases with no gene match: 9. CDR3 sequence: CASSPGQGMGQYF. The CDR3 nucleotides read TGTGCCAGCAGCCCAGGACAGGGGATGGGGCAGTACTTC.

This clonotype was seen more than once but under ten times. The V gene is TRBV10-2, the J gene TRBJ1-1, with D unclear. Germline V gene sequence: CDR1 WSHSY, CDR2 SAAADI. The ends were cut back, 8 bases at V and 4 bases at J, with 8 bases in the middle. The CDR3 runs 11 residues. CDR3 DNA sequence: TGCGCCAGCGGGCGGATCACTGAAGCTTTCTTT. This sequence encodes CASGRITEAFF.

The J gene is TRBJ1-2, the V gene TRBV27, with unresolved D. The CDR3 is 14 residues long. Between the trimmed V and J ends, which lost 0 bases and 5 bases, there was a span of 10 bases. Germline values: CDR1 MNHEY, CDR2 SMNVEV (reference sequence). DNA of the CDR3: TGTGCCAGCAGTTTATCCGGGCCCTCATATGGCTACACCTTC. Its protein is CASSLSGPSYGYTF.

This clonotype was seen many times. The chain has TRBV6-1 and TRBJ1-2; D gene uncertain. The CDR3 consists of 13 residues. V was shortened by 6 bases and J by 3 bases, with 11 bases between the two germline ends. In germline, CDR1 is MNHNS, CDR2 SASEGT. CDR3 amino acids: CASSTGPYYGYTF. CDR3 nucleotide sequence: TGTGCCAGCAGCACCGGGCCCTACTATGGCTACACCTTC.

This clonotype was seen only a few times. A read error may account for a junction end that differs from germline. The chain recombines TRBV30 with TRBJ2-1; 9 bases line up with TRBD2. The CDR3 sequence is 11 residues long. Germline V gives CDR1 GTSNPN, CDR2 SVGIG (reference sequence). The CDR3 bases are TGCTCTAGCGGGGCCTACAATGAGCAGTTCTTC. Translating it yields CSSGAYNEQFF. The full variable domain, with the rest looked up from reference TRBV30 and TRBJ2-1, is SQTIHQWPATLVQPVGSPLSLECTVEGTSNPNLYWYRQAAGRGLQLLFYSVGIGQISSEVPQNLSASRPQDRQFILSSKKLLLSDSGFYLCSSGAYNEQFFGPGTRLTVL.

The chain has TRBV5-1 and TRBJ2-3; 11 bases are shared with TRBD2. CDR1 SGHRS and CDR2 YFSETQ come from the germline V gene. The CDR3 extends over 15 amino acids. V gave up 0 bases and J gave up 12 bases; unmatched junction bases: 9. Written as DNA, the CDR3 is TGCGCCAGCAGCTTGGTACTAGCGGGGGACCCTCATCAGTATTTT. This sequence encodes CASSLVLAGDPHQYF. The entire variable domain, with the rest obtained from reference TRBV5-1 and TRBJ2-3, is as follows: KAGVTQTPRYLIKTRGQQVTLSCSPISGHRSVSWYQQTPGQGLQFLFEYFSETQRNKGNFPGRFSGRQFSNSRSEMNVSTLELGDSALYLCASSLVLAGDPHQYFGPGTRLTVL.

Many counts were recorded for this clonotype. CDR3 region: CSVSSDPRSYEQYF. The DNA for the CDR3 is TGCAGCGTTTCTTCAGACCCACGCTCCTACGAGCAGTACTTC. The chain couples TRBV29-1 to TRBJ2-7, with unresolved D. Germline loops: CDR1 SQVTM, CDR2 ANQGSEA. The CDR3 has 14 amino acids. The V end was cut by 5 bases, the J end by 0 bases, with 14 bases between.

The chain combines TRBV4-3 with TRBJ1-6; D possibly corresponds to TRBD1 (5 bases). Germline V CDR1 and CDR2: LGHNA, YSLEER. CDR3 length equals 15 residues. Trimming took 3 bases from V and 7 from J, leaving 13 bases between them. This CDR3 is CASSQGDGGNSPLHF. The CDR3 DNA follows: TGCGCCAGCAGCCAGGGGGACGGAGGAAATTCACCCCTCCACTTT.

The rearrangement joins TRBV5-5 to TRBJ1-1; unclear D gene. The V gene's germline CDR1 is SGHKS and CDR2 YYEKEE (reference sequence). V was cut by 4 bases and J by 10 bases, with 11 bases left in between. The CDR3 is 11 amino acids. The CDR3 protein is CASSPSEVAFF. CDR3 sequence (DNA): TGTGCCAGCAGCCCCTCAGAGGTAGCTTTCTTT.

This clonotype was detected a few times. In nucleotides, the CDR3 is TGTGCCAGCAGCAGGCTTGACAGGGGGAGGTTAGCTTTCTTT. Translating gives CASSRLDRGRLAFF. The chain employs TRBV5-6 and TRBJ1-1, with TRBD1 matching 9 bases. Germline-derived CDR1 and CDR2 are SGHDT and YYEEEE. The junction had 11 bases not matched to a gene; V was cut back by 4 bases and J by 10 bases. The CDR3 extends over 14 amino acids.

This clonotype was observed a few times. The J gene is TRBJ2-7, the V gene TRBV9; no reliable D call. This CDR3 spans 10 amino acids. Germline CDR1 SGDLS, CDR2 YYNGEE. In nucleotides, the CDR3 is TGTGCCAGCAGCGTAAAATTGGGATCCGTC. This codes for CASSVKLGSV.

Only a few counts were recorded for this clonotype. The chain is built from TRBV7-3 and TRBJ2-7; 10 bases are shared with TRBD1. Germline assignment: CDR1 SGHTA and CDR2 FQGTGA. The CDR3 runs 17 residues. Trimming cost V 1 base and J 5 bases; bases outside gene matches: 11. The CDR3, as DNA: TGTGCCAGCAGCTTAAGTGTCCGACAGGGGGCTAAGGACGAGCAGTACTTC. Protein product: CASSLSVRQGAKDEQYF.

The chain employs TRBV9 and TRBJ2-7; 8 nucleotides align to TRBD1. This CDR3 has 14 residues. V shed 0 bases, J shed 5 bases, and the junction held 4 bases outside the gene matches. Germline V gene sequence: CDR1 SGDLS, CDR2 YYNGEE. The CDR3 bases are TGTGCCAGCAGCGTAGGGACAGGGTTCAACGAGCAGTACTTC. It specifies CASSVGTGFNEQYF.

The rearrangement joins TRBV7-6 to TRBJ2-5; D is tentatively TRBD1 or TRBD2 (5 bases each). V was cut by 4 bases and J by 5 bases, with 17 bases left in between. This CDR3 has 15 residues. The germline V gene encodes CDR1 SGHVS and CDR2 FNYEAQ. CDR3 in amino acids: CASSSLYRSGETQYF. The CDR3 bases are TGTGCCAGCAGCTCATTGTACAGGAGCGGTGAGACCCAGTACTTC. The variable domain in full, with the rest retrieved from reference TRBV7-6 and TRBJ2-5, is GAGVSQSPRYKVTKRGQDVALRCDPISGHVSLYWYRQALGQGPEFLTYFNYEAQQDKSGLPNDRFSAERPEGSISTLTIQRTEQRDSAMYRCASSSLYRSGETQYFGPGTRLLVL.

This clonotype was detected only a few times. The chain employs TRBV9 and TRBJ1-5; D is perhaps TRBD1 (6 bases). Per germline, CDR1 SGDLS and CDR2 YYNGEE. This CDR3 is built from 14 residues. V was trimmed by 3 bases and J by 3 bases, leaving 10 bases between them. CDR3 amino acids: CASSGGALNQPQHF. The CDR3 DNA reads TGTGCCAGCAGCGGGGGGGCGCTCAATCAGCCCCAGCATTTT.

Only a few counts were recorded for this clonotype. The chain couples TRBV19 to TRBJ2-1; tentatively, D is TRBD2 (5 bases). V lost 6 bases to trimming and J lost 8 bases, with 17 bases between them. The CDR3 contains 14 residues. CDR1 LNHDA and CDR2 SQIVND come from the germline V gene (reference sequence). CDR3 in DNA: TGTGCCAGTAGCCCCCTGCCCGGGAACTATGAGCAGTTCTTC. It yields the protein CASSPLPGNYEQFF.

The chain uses TRBV10-3 and TRBJ2-3; D is ambiguous. Trimming removed 4 bases at V and 10 bases at J, with 24 bases between. This CDR3 is built from 16 residues. Germline V gives CDR1 ENHRY, CDR2 SYGVKD. The CDR3 loop reads CAISGVETDRFGAQYF. CDR3 in DNA: TGTGCCATCAGTGGGGTGGAGACCGACCGGTTTGGGGCGCAGTATTTT.

This clonotype was detected ten times or more. This chain uses TRBV12-3 or TRBV12-4 with TRBJ1-2, with D hard to call. The CDR3 consists of 13 residues. With 6 bases removed from V and 4 bases from J, the gap between germline ends came to 12 bases. This CDR3 reads CASSIENLYGYTF. The CDR3 DNA reads TGTGCCAGCAGCATAGAAAACCTCTATGGCTACACCTTC.

This clonotype came up many times. The chain couples TRBV11-1 to TRBJ2-5, with TRBD2 matching 8 bases. This CDR3 comprises 18 residues. V was pared by 3 bases and J by 2 bases, with 14 bases of the junction left unmatched. The germline CDR1 and CDR2 sequences are SGHAT and FQDESV (reference sequence). The CDR3 DNA reads as TGTGCCAGCAGCTTTCTGCTCAGGACTAGCCGAGAACAAGAGACCCAGTACTTC. It translates to CASSFLLRTSREQETQYF. Using reference TRBV11-1 and TRBJ2-5 for the parts outside the CDR3, the full variable domain is EAEVAQSPRYKITEKSQAVAFWCDPISGHATLYWYRQILGQGPELLVQFQDESVVDDSQLPKDRFSAERLKGVDSTLKIQPAELGDSAMYLCASSFLLRTSREQETQYFGPGTRLLVL.

This clonotype was detected a few times. This rearrangement joins TRBV20-1 to TRBJ2-1; 13 nucleotides agree with TRBD2. The trim removed 0 bases at V and 4 bases at J, leaving 3 bases unmatched. CDR3 size: 16 residues. CDR1 and CDR2 from the germline V gene are DFQATT and SNEGSKA (reference sequence). The CDR3 sequence is CSARDPGLAGYNEQFF. The CDR3 DNA reads TGCAGTGCTAGAGACCCGGGACTAGCGGGATACAATGAGCAGTTCTTC.